The sequence of this T cell receptor (beta chain) was determined in a study of T cell repertoires in cytomegalovirus infection (dated by TCRdb to between 2018 and 2021). For the wider study: Donor HLA type was relevant to the analysis, as public TCR beta signatures indicated carriage of CMV infection together with the matching HLA type. Broad study findings and their caveats: The ex vivo response was dominated by HLA-C-restricted CMV-specific TCR beta clonotypes, and the single most frequent clonotype in two of eight donors was supplied by these HLA-C-restricted clonotypes. In both this cohort and an independent approximately 370-donor cohort, the cumulative frequency of public TCR beta family members distinguished carriers of CMV infection plus the relevant HLA type.

This clonotype appeared many times. Its target antigen remains unknown. No base quality values were provided; no much bigger clone lies one nucleotide off. Reading the germline V gene gives CDR1 SGHTA and CDR2 FQGTGA. CDR3 length: 15 amino acids, cysteine to phenylalanine. The only DNA kept is the CDR3, 45 bases in frame from the first base. Cut back by 5 bases and 4 bases, the V and J ends lie 17 bases apart. The sequencer listed for this sample is Illumina HiSeq 1500. In TCRdb, the public reads were trimmed at Q25 with fastp and aligned with MiXCR, with productive beta chains retained. Rows matching on CDR3 protein sequence are summarized as one entry with the most common DNA and genes. The sample data list 500,000 or so distinct CDR3 sequences, and 15% to 20% of these were observed just once. The ten largest make up approximately 24% of the sample.

This receptor was identified in a human donor in good health (CMV status not recorded). Some clones in this sample may be carry-over from other donors' samples. Sequenced: CD8+ T cells from PBMCs. The chain couples TRBV7-3 to TRBJ1-1; the D gene is perhaps TRBD1, from 6 matching bases. The CDR3: CASSPQGQSRTEAFF. In nucleotide form, the sequence is TGTGCCAGCAGCCCCCAGGGGCAATCTCGCACTGAAGCTTTCTTT.